The present T cell receptor (beta chain) was sequenced within a study of human T cells and chemical hapten exposure. Study overall: Patch tests applied 0.01% DPC to the upper back and were scored after 6 days. Patients, chiefly female, had alopecia areata, totalis or universalis.

Individual cDNA molecules (in the library) carried attached unique molecular identifiers. TCRdb reprocessed the RACE reads via MiXCR and lists one record per CDR3 protein. The repertoire holds about 100,000 distinct CDR3 sequences, with 9.5% to 11% as singletons. CDR3 size: 17 residues. In germline, CDR1 is MNHEY, CDR2 SVGAGI. Trimming cost V 0 bases and J 3 bases, with 17 bases left between them. As to time point: patch test 1, 2 weeks after DPC sensitization. Treatment described: therapeutic diphenylcyclopropenone sensitization with weekly scalp DPC. The starting material, unfractionated whole blood, was used for total RNA extraction.

This sequence originates from a woman aged 40 to 49 with alopecia areata. Some clones in this sample may be carry-over from other donors' samples. The rearrangement links TRBV6-5 to TRBJ1-1; D is ambiguous. This specimen consisted of whole blood, obtained in connection with sensitization to the hapten diphenylcyclopropenone (DPC). CDR3 in DNA: TGTGCCAGCAGTTACTCTCGGCCGCGCGGGTTGCACACTGAAGCTTTCTTT. Its translation is CASSYSRPRGLHTEAFF.